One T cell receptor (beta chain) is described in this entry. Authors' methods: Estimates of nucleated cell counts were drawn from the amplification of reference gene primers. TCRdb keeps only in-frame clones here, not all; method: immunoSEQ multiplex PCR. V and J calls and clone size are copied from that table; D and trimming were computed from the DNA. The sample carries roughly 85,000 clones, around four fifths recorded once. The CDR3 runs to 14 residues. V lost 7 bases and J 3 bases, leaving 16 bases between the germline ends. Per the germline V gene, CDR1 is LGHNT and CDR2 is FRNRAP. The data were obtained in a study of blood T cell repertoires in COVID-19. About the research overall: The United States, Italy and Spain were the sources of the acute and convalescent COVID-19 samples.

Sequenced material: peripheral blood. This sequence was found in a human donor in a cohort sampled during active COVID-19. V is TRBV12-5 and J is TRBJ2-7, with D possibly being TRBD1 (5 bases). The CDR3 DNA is TGTGCTAGTGCCCCGGGTTGGACAAACTACGAGCAGTACTTC. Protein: CASAPGWTNYEQYF.